Sequencing of this TCR beta chain was carried out in a study of OX40 agonist ivuxolimab in advanced cancers. Measured with immunoSEQ multiplex PCR; TCRdb has only the in-frame clones, and not every one. This table holds about 86,000 clones, about 90% found once. The CDR3 extends over 15 amino acids. The trim removed 5 bases at V and 3 bases at J, leaving 10 bases unmatched. Germline loops: CDR1 MNHEY, CDR2 SVGAGI. This material consisted of CD4+ or CD8+ T cells sorted from blood, taken in a trial of the OX40 agonist ivuxolimab. The receptor's source is an adult with an advanced solid tumor such as melanoma, head and neck, liver or kidney cancer. The chain has TRBV6-5 and TRBJ2-7, with 7 nucleotides matching TRBD2. This CDR3 reads CASSLSGTTLYEQYF. The CDR3 coding sequence is TGTGCCAGCAGTCTATCCGGGACTACCCTCTACGAGCAGTACTTC.